Shown below are 20 T cell receptor beta chains from a single sample sequenced in a study of shared clonotypes between healthy human individuals. Clones were sequenced by immunoSEQ multiplex PCR, and TCRdb holds only the in-frame ones, with some missing. The sample yields around 450,000 clones, about four fifths seen once. Sequencing was carried out using PBMCs. These TCRs come from a woman between 40 and 55 years old in good health. Some clones in this sample may be carry-over from other donors' samples.

V gene TRBV27 combines with J gene TRBJ2-7, with 8 bases identical to TRBD1. This CDR3 has 15 amino acids. Per the germline V gene, CDR1 is MNHEY and CDR2 is SMNVEV (reference sequence). The V segment lost 0 bases and the J segment 2 bases; nucleotides outside the gene matches: 3. CDR3 amino acids: CASSLSRGRPYEQYF. As DNA, the CDR3 is TGTGCCAGCAGTTTATCCAGGGGGCGTCCCTACGAGCAGTACTTC.

The chain combines TRBV5-4 with TRBJ1-2; no firm D call. Trimming left V 4 bases short and J 3 bases short, with 10 bases between. This CDR3 contains 13 residues. Germline V CDR1 and CDR2: SGHNT, YYREEE (reference sequence). The DNA of the CDR3 is TGTGCCAGCAGCCCCGAGTCGGACTATGGCTACACCTTC. This gives the protein CASSPESDYGYTF.

V is TRBV2 and J is TRBJ2-1, with 8 bases that match TRBD2. V lost 8 bases and J lost 8; bases outside the gene matches: 11. The CDR3 runs 14 residues. Germline-derived CDR1 and CDR2 are SNHLY and FYNNEI. CDR3: CASQPGLAGHEQFF. In nucleotides, the CDR3 is TGTGCCAGCCAACCGGGGTTAGCGGGACATGAGCAGTTCTTC. The full variable domain, completed using reference TRBV2 and TRBJ2-1, is EPEVTQTPSHQVTQMGQEVILRCVPISNHLYFYWYRQILGQKVEFLVSFYNNEISEKSEIFDDQFSVERPDGSNFTLKIRSTKLEDSAMYFCASQPGLAGHEQFFGPGTRLTVL.

The chain combines TRBV5-8 with TRBJ1-4; D gene unclear. Germline values: CDR1 SGHTS, CDR2 YDEGEE. Trimming cost V 4 bases and J 10 bases, with 14 bases left between them. The CDR3 is made up of 13 amino acids. The CDR3 sequence: CASSAATPPKLFF. The DNA for the CDR3 is TGTGCCAGCAGCGCGGCTACCCCCCCAAAACTGTTTTTT. The full variable domain, completed using reference TRBV5-8 and TRBJ1-4, is EAGVTQSPTHLIKTRGQQATLRCSPISGHTSVYWYQQALGLGLQFLLWYDEGEERNRGNFPPRFSGRQFPNYSSELNVNALELEDSALYLCASSAATPPKLFFGSGTQLSVL.

This clone was counted a single time. The rearrangement joins TRBV27 to TRBJ2-1; D ambiguous. V was shortened by 1 base and J by 0 bases, with 7 bases between the two germline ends. The germline gives CDR1 MNHEY, CDR2 SMNVEV (reference sequence). CDR3 length: 15 residues. In DNA, the CDR3 is TGTGCCAGCAGTTTATATCTTTCCTCCTACAATGAGCAGTTCTTC. This gives the protein CASSLYLSSYNEQFF.

The CDR3 sequence: CARGGTSGSYEQYF. Written as DNA, the CDR3 is TGTGCCAGGGGCGGGACTAGCGGTTCCTACGAGCAGTACTTC. The V call is TRBV2, the J call TRBJ2-7, with 11 bases that match TRBD2. The CDR3 consists of 14 residues. The V gene's germline CDR1 is SNHLY and CDR2 FYNNEI. J was trimmed by 1 base and V by 9 bases; bases with no gene match: 5.

The genes are TRBV5-1 and TRBJ2-3, with 7 bases matching TRBD2. CDR3 length equals 14 residues. The germline CDR1 and CDR2 sequences are SGHRS and YFSETQ. The V gene end was trimmed by 5 bases and the J gene end by 0 bases; junction bases not matched to a gene: 3. The DNA of the CDR3 is TGCGCCAGCAGGGATAGCGGGAGCACAGATACGCAGTATTTT. The encoded protein is CASRDSGSTDTQYF. The entire variable domain, with the rest obtained from reference TRBV5-1 and TRBJ2-3, is as follows: KAGVTQTPRYLIKTRGQQVTLSCSPISGHRSVSWYQQTPGQGLQFLFEYFSETQRNKGNFPGRFSGRQFSNSRSEMNVSTLELGDSALYLCASRDSGSTDTQYFGPGTRLTVL.

V and J are TRBV6-5 and TRBJ2-7, with 9 nucleotides matching TRBD2. The CDR3 runs 14 residues. With 6 bases clipped from V and 2 bases from J, the junction kept 5 bases outside the gene matches. Germline-derived CDR1 and CDR2 are MNHEY and SVGAGI. Here the CDR3 DNA reads TGTGCCAGCAGGCGGACTAGCGTCGCCTACGAGCAGTACTTC. Encoded protein: CASRRTSVAYEQYF.

This chain joins TRBV19 and TRBJ2-7; the match to TRBD1 covers 10 bases. J gave up 4 bases and V 8 bases, and 11 bases lay outside the gene matches. This CDR3 contains 15 residues. Germline loops: CDR1 LNHDA, CDR2 SQIVND (reference sequence). This chain's CDR3 is CASSPPGQGTYEQYF. CDR3 coding DNA: TGTGCCAGTTCCCCTCCGGGACAGGGGACTTACGAGCAGTACTTC.

V usage is TRBV4-2 and J usage is TRBJ2-3, with D possibly being TRBD2 (7 bases). The germline gives CDR1 LGHNA, CDR2 YNFKEQ. Between the trimmed V and J ends, which lost 0 bases and 4 bases, there was a span of 17 bases. This CDR3 contains 17 residues. CDR3 loop: CASSQDGAGGGADTQYF. Here the CDR3 DNA reads TGTGCCAGCAGCCAAGATGGTGCGGGCGGGGGCGCAGATACGCAGTATTTT.

To note about this clone: A much larger clone lies a single base off, so this may be a read error. This likely comes from a read error, as the CDR3 has no conserved phenylalanine or tryptophan at its end. The genes are TRBV30 and TRBJ1-2; D remains unclear. Germline V lookup: CDR1 GTSNPN, CDR2 SVGIG (reference sequence). The V and J ends lost 0 bases and 4 bases respectively, with 9 bases between them. This CDR3 comprises 13 residues. The CDR3 reads CAWSVHRTYGYTL. The CDR3 DNA reads TGTGCCTGGAGTGTTCACAGAACCTATGGCTACACCTTA.

The CDR3 coding sequence is TGTGCCAGCAGCTTATTCATAGCGGGAGGGACTTCGGGAGATACGCAGTATTTT. Amino acid sequence: CASSLFIAGGTSGDTQYF. The gene calls are TRBV7-2 and TRBJ2-3; 11 bases fit TRBD2. The germline CDR1 and CDR2 sequences are SGHTA and FQGNSA. The CDR3 is 18 amino acids. The V segment lost 2 bases and the J segment 5 bases; nucleotides outside the gene matches: 12.

The count of this clone is one. The V and J genes are TRBV11-1 and TRBJ2-1; D is undetermined. Germline-derived CDR1 and CDR2 are SGHAT and FQDESV (reference sequence). This CDR3 spans 16 amino acids. Trimming shortened V by 3 bases and J by 0 bases, and 12 bases separated the two germline ends. As DNA, the CDR3 is TGTGCCAGCAGCTTCAACCATCCTAGCTCCTACAATGAGCAGTTCTTC. Encoded protein: CASSFNHPSSYNEQFF.

This chain connects TRBV5-1 to TRBJ2-2; 8 bases are shared with TRBD1. The germline V gene has CDR1 SGHRS and CDR2 YFSETQ. The CDR3 contains 15 residues. The V and J ends lost 3 bases and 4 bases, in that order; junction bases with no gene match: 5. CDR3 sequence (DNA): TGCGCCAGCAGCTCCCCGGACAGGGCCACCGGGGAGCTGTTTTTT. It codes for CASSSPDRATGELFF.

The rearrangement links TRBV14 to TRBJ2-1; D might be TRBD2 (5 bases). This CDR3 has 16 residues. V was cut by 1 base and J by 5 bases, with 15 bases left in between. From germline, CDR1 is SGHDN and CDR2 FVKESK. CDR3 sequence (DNA): TGTGCCAGCAGCCAAGGTCTAGGGCGGACTGACAATGAGCAGTTCTTC. Translation gives CASSQGLGRTDNEQFF.

The chain uses TRBV27 and TRBJ2-7; D tentatively reads TRBD1 or TRBD2 (6 bases each). With 2 bases removed from V and 7 bases from J, the gap between germline ends came to 18 bases. The CDR3 covers 15 residues. Germline CDR1 reads MNHEY; CDR2 reads SMNVEV (reference sequence). CDR3 in amino acids: CASSLPGAPLEEQYF. CDR3 nucleotide sequence: TGTGCCAGCAGTTTACCGGGGGCCCCCCTTGAGGAGCAGTACTTC.

The V call is TRBV20-1, the J call TRBJ2-3, with D hard to call. The V and J ends lost 6 bases and 5 bases respectively, with 9 bases between them. Germline CDR1 reads DFQATT; CDR2 reads SNEGSKA (reference sequence). The CDR3 spans 11 residues. The CDR3 protein is CSASTGDTQYF. Here the CDR3 DNA reads TGCAGTGCGTCTACGGGAGATACGCAGTATTTT.

The chain joins TRBV10-3 to TRBJ2-5, with 7 nucleotides matching TRBD1. V lost 7 bases and J lost 2; bases outside the gene matches: 7. CDR1 is ENHRY and CDR2 is SYGVKD in the germline V gene. The CDR3 covers 14 residues. The CDR3 sequence: CAITATGSQETQYF. The CDR3 DNA follows: TGTGCCATCACCGCGACAGGGTCTCAAGAGACCCAGTACTTC.

The genes are TRBV6-5 and TRBJ1-1; TRBD1 matches 9 bases. J was trimmed by 4 bases and V by 7 bases; bases with no gene match: 7. The CDR3 is made up of 14 amino acids. CDR1 MNHEY and CDR2 SVGAGI come from the germline V gene. CDR3 sequence: CASTYDRGSTEAFF. CDR3 nucleotides: TGTGCCAGCACCTACGACAGGGGGAGCACTGAAGCTTTCTTT.

This chain links TRBV4-2 with TRBJ1-2; the match to TRBD1 covers 7 bases. Germline trimming cut 0 bases from V and 4 bases from J; bases unmatched to any gene: 5. Germline V gives CDR1 LGHNA, CDR2 YNFKEQ. The CDR3 runs 15 residues. The CDR3 sequence: CASSQETGASYGYTF. CDR3 nucleotides: TGTGCCAGCAGCCAAGAAACAGGGGCGAGCTATGGCTACACCTTC.